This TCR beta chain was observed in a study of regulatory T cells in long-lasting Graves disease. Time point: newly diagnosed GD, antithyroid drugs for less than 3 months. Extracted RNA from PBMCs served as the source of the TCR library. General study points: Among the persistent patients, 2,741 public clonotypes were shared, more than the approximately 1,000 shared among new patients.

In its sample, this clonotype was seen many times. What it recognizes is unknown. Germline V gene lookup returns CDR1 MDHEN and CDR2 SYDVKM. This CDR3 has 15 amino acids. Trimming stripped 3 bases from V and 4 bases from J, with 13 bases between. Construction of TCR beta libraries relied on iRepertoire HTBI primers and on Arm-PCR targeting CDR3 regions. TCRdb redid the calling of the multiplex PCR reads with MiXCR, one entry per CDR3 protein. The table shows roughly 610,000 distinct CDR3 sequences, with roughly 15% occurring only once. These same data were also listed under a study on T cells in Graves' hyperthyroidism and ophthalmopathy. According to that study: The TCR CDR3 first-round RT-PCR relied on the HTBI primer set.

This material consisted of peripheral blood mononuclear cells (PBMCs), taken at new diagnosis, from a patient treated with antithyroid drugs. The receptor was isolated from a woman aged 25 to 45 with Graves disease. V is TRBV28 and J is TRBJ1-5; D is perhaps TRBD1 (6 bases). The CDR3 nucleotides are TGTGCCAGCAGTTTGGCGGGGGCCCCTAATCAGCCCCAGCATTTT. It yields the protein CASSLAGAPNQPQHF.